This T cell receptor beta chain emerged from a study of shared clonotypes between healthy human individuals. Some clones are missing from TCRdb's copy, which holds only in-frame ones; the method was immunoSEQ multiplex PCR. The sample comprises 1,100,000 or so clones, around 78% of which are singletons, and more than 0.45% rests with the top ten. The V end was cut by 5 bases, the J end by 5 bases, with 21 bases between. This CDR3 is 16 amino acids long. Germline lookup yields CDR1 MDHEN and CDR2 SYDVKM. This chain links TRBV28 with TRBJ1-1; a possible D gene is TRBD1 (5 bases). This sequence was found in a man between 18 and 35 years old in good health. Some clones in this sample may be carry-over from other donors' samples. Specimen: memory CD4+ T cells from PBMCs. Described subset: CD45RA-negative fraction. The CDR3 reads CASSQPRAPRGTEAFF. The CDR3 nucleotides read TGTGCCAGCAGTCAGCCTCGCGCCCCCCGGGGGACTGAAGCTTTCTTT.